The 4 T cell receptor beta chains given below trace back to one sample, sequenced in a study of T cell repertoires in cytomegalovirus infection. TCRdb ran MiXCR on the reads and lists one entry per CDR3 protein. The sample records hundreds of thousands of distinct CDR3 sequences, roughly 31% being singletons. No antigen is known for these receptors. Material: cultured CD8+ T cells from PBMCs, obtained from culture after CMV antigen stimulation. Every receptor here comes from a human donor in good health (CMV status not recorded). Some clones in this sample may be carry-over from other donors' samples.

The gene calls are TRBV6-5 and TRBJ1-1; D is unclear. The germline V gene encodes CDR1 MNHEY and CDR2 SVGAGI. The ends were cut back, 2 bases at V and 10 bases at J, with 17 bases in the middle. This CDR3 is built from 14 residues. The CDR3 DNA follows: TGTGCCAGCAGTTACGGTGGATCTTTCCGGGGAGCTTTCTTT. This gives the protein CASSYGGSFRGAFF.

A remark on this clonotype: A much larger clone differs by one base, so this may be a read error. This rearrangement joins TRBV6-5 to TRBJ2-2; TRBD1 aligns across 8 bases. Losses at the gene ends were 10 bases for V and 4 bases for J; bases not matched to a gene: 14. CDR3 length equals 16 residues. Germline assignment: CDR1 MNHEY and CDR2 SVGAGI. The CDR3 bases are TGTGCCAACAGCACACCCGACAGGGGTACCACCGGGGAGCTGTTTTTT. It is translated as CANSTPDRGTTGELFF.

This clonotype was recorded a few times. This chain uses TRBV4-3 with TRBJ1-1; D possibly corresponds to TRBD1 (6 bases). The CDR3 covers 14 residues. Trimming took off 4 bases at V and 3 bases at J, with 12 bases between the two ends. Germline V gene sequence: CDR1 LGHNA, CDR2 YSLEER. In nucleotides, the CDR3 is TGCGCCAGCAGCCGCCACAGGGAGGACACTGAAGCTTTCTTT. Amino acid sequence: CASSRHREDTEAFF.

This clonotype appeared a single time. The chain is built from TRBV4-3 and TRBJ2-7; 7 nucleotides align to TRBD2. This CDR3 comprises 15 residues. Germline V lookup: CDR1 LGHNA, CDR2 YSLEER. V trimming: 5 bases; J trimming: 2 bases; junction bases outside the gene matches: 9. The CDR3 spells CASSSRRAGTYEQYF. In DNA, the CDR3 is TGCGCCAGCAGCTCCCGACGAGCGGGAACCTACGAGCAGTACTTC.